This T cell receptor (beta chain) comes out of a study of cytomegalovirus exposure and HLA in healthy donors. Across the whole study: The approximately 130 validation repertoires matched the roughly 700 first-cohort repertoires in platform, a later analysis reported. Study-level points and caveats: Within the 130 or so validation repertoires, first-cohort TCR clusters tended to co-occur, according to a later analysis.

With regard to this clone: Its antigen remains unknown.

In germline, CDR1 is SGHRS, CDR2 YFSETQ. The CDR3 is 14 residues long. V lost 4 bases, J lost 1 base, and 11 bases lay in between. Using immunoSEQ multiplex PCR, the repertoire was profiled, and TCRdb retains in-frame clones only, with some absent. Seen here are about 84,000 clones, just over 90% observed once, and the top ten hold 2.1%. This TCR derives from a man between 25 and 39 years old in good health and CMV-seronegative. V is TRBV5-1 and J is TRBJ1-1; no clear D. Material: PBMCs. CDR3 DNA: TGCGCCAGCAGCACTAGGACGGGGAACACTGAAGCTTTCTTT. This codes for CASSTRTGNTEAFF.